This T cell receptor (beta chain) emerged from a study of T cells expressing NK-cell markers. About the research overall: One of eight sequenced donors was HCMV-seronegative; the other seven were seropositive.

The CDR3 is made up of 14 amino acids. Germline V gives CDR1 SGHRS, CDR2 YFSETQ. TCRdb re-called the 5' RACE reads; every CDR3 protein appears as one record, without DNA. The data include 350,000 to 450,000 distinct CDR3 sequences; the top ten clones carry 5.2%. The chain recombines TRBV5-1 with TRBJ1-4; with no DNA, the TCRdb D assignment of TRBD1 cannot be verified. Sequences were obtained from blood T cells: a sorted CD56 or NKG2C T cell subset, CD4+ or CD8+ T cells, or bulk PBMC T cells (not recorded which). This clonotype was sampled from a man aged 18-75 years in good health. This CDR3 is CASSLRGVGEKLFF.